These 11 T cell receptor beta chains share one sample of origin, sequenced in a study of blood T cell repertoires in COVID-19. The repertoire was sequenced with immunoSEQ multiplex PCR; TCRdb's copy has only in-frame clones and lacks some. The sample contains about 110,000 clones, roughly 80% of which appear only once. Specimen: peripheral blood. The origin of the receptors is a woman aged 60 to 75 with acute or convalescent COVID-19.

The sample holds one count of this clone. The J gene is TRBJ1-1, the V gene TRBV11-3; maybe TRBD1 (6 bases). From germline, CDR1 is SGHNT and CDR2 YENEEA. Trimming removed 6 bases from V and 2 bases from J, with 22 bases in between. The CDR3 is 17 residues long. The CDR3 is CASRRELWGGSNTEAFF. In DNA form, the CDR3 reads TGTGCCAGCAGACGTGAGCTTTGGGGGGGCTCTAACACTGAAGCTTTCTTT.

This clone was found once. This rearrangement joins TRBV19 to TRBJ2-3, with D tentatively TRBD2 (6 bases). This CDR3 has 13 amino acids. V was pared by 7 bases and J by 4 bases, with 12 bases between. Germline-derived CDR1 and CDR2 are LNHDA and SQIVND (reference sequence). The CDR3 loop reads CASKVGGSDTQYF. The CDR3 DNA reads TGTGCCAGTAAAGTTGGGGGGTCAGATACGCAGTATTTT.

The chain has TRBV7-2 and TRBJ1-2; 9 nucleotides match TRBD1. V was pared by 5 bases and J by 6 bases, with 13 bases of the junction left unmatched. The CDR3 spans 16 residues. Germline V lookup: CDR1 SGHTA, CDR2 FQGNSA. The CDR3 loop reads CASSRTPMDRGDGYTF. Written as DNA, the CDR3 is TGTGCCAGCAGCCGCACACCCATGGACAGGGGTGATGGCTACACCTTC.

This clone was counted once. The J gene is TRBJ2-3, the V gene TRBV9; D might be TRBD2 (6 bases). This CDR3 has 15 residues. Deletions cut 4 bases from V and 4 bases from J, with 16 bases between. Looked up from germline, CDR1 is SGDLS and CDR2 is YYNGEE. This CDR3 is CASSSRGLPPDTQYF. The CDR3 DNA follows: TGTGCCAGCAGCTCACGGGGACTTCCCCCAGATACGCAGTATTTT.

The V gene is TRBV24-1, the J gene TRBJ2-5; no definite D call. Germline CDR1 KGHDR, CDR2 SFDVKD. There are 11 residues in the CDR3. V lost 4 bases, J lost 4 bases, and 3 bases lay in between. The chain's CDR3 is CATSDGETQYF. CDR3 DNA: TGTGCCACCAGTGACGGAGAGACCCAGTACTTC.

This clone was seen just once. The CDR3 sequence is CASRGQGNGYTF. The CDR3 nucleotides are TGTGCCAGCAGGGGACAGGGAAATGGCTACACCTTC. This chain connects TRBV2 to TRBJ1-2, with 9 nucleotides matching TRBD1. The CDR3 sequence is 12 residues long. Germline trimming cut 6 bases from V and 6 bases from J; bases unmatched to any gene: 2. The germline V gene encodes CDR1 SNHLY and CDR2 FYNNEI.

This chain links TRBV7-9 with TRBJ2-3; 7 bases map to TRBD1. Per the germline V gene, CDR1 is SEHNR and CDR2 is FQNEAQ (reference sequence). With V trimmed by 7 bases and J by 4 bases, 11 bases remained unmatched. The CDR3 extends over 15 amino acids. The CDR3 loop reads CASNKGASSPDTQYF. Written as DNA, the CDR3 is TGTGCCAGCAACAAGGGGGCTTCGTCCCCAGATACGCAGTATTTT.

This sequence joins TRBV30 and TRBJ2-2; TRBD1 is a possible D gene (5 bases). Per the germline V gene, CDR1 is GTSNPN and CDR2 is SVGIG (reference sequence). CDR3 length: 14 amino acids. Trimming pared 4 bases from V and 7 bases from J, leaving 16 bases between. CDR3 sequence: CAWTLGAGIGELFF. DNA of the CDR3: TGTGCCTGGACCTTAGGGGCAGGAATCGGGGAGCTGTTTTTT.

This clone was counted once. The gene calls are TRBV4-1 and TRBJ1-5, with a weak D call TRBD1 (5 bases). CDR3 length: 16 amino acids. The V gene lost 4 bases and the J gene lost 2 bases, with 15 bases spanning the gap. Germline CDR1 and CDR2: MGHRA and YSYEKL. CDR3 amino acids: CASSPGGGGGNQPQHF. The CDR3 bases are TGCGCCAGCAGCCCCGGCGGGGGTGGCGGCAATCAGCCCCAGCATTTT.

The chain carries TRBV4-2 and TRBJ2-7, with TRBD2 matching over 8 bases. The CDR3 runs 12 residues. CDR1 and CDR2 from the germline V gene are LGHNA and YNFKEQ. V shed 4 bases and J 8 bases; nucleotides not matched to a gene: 4. The CDR3 here is CASSRSGGQQYF. The DNA of the CDR3 is TGTGCCAGCAGCCGTTCGGGGGGGCAGCAGTACTTC.

This chain joins TRBV2 and TRBJ1-2; tentatively, D is TRBD1 (5 bases). The V gene's germline CDR1 is SNHLY and CDR2 FYNNEI. V lost 4 bases to trimming and J lost 0 bases, with 9 bases between them. CDR3 length: 14 residues. The CDR3 DNA follows: TGTGCCAGCAGTGTCCAGGGAACTAACTATGGCTACACCTTC. Protein: CASSVQGTNYGYTF.